This T cell receptor beta chain was identified during a study of post-analysis software for immune sequencing data. Study-wide points: There was significantly lower normalized Chao1 diversity in multiple sclerosis patients than in controls. There were four or five TRBV segments more frequent in patients than controls, and TRBV5-6, TRBV5-1 and TRBV20-1 were among them. Strong co-clustering by F measure linked samples that shared a preparation batch.

This clonotype turned up a few times. The target antigen is unknown. Prepared TCR beta cDNA libraries contained unique molecular identifiers. Input of about 0.9 to 10 million T cells yielded a few hundred thousand cDNA molecules. TCRdb fed the PCR reads into MiXCR, producing one record per CDR3 protein. Of almost 700,000 distinct CDR3 sequences in the sample, 55% to 70% were seen once. This CDR3 region has 15 residues. The germline CDR1 and CDR2 sequences are MNHEY and SVGEGT. The germline V and J ends were trimmed by 4 bases and 5 bases, with 16 bases remaining between them. The sequencing input was blood. The receptor was isolated from a girl aged 2 to 9 with multiple sclerosis. The V call is TRBV6-2 or TRBV6-3, the J call TRBJ2-3, with a possible D match to TRBD2 (6 bases). As DNA, the CDR3 is TGTGCCAGCAGTTCCCCCTTGGAGGGGCAAGATACGCAGTATTTT. Translated, it gives CASSSPLEGQDTQYF.